The clone carrying this TCR beta chain was counted many times. Its antigen is not known. Time point meaning: newly diagnosed GD, antithyroid drugs for less than 3 months. TCR sequences were obtained from RNA taken from PBMCs. This entry belongs to a study of regulatory T cells in long-lasting Graves disease. For the study at large: Graves' patients with a new diagnosis had received antithyroid drugs under 3 months. Notes on the study in general: TRBV28 was favored in persistent disease, as were TRBJ1-2 and TRBJ2-5.

Germline V CDR1 and CDR2: SGHNT, YYREEE (reference sequence). V shed 4 bases and J shed 1 base, with 14 bases lying between them. The length of the CDR3 is 15 residues. Sequencing libraries for TCR beta were prepared with iRepertoire HTBI primers and Arm-PCR of CDR3 regions. Study processing details: Samples revealed 50 to 75 TRBV and over twelve TRBJ segments. Via MiXCR, TCRdb re-called the multiplex PCR reads, giving one row per CDR3 protein. In this record, the V and J calls reflect TCRdb's handling and not the investigators' own analysis. The table records 200,000 to 300,000 distinct CDR3 sequences, over 20% of them present only once.

The TCR originated in a female donor with Graves disease. The chain recombines TRBV5-4 with TRBJ2-5; maybe TRBD2 (5 bases). Sequenced material: peripheral blood mononuclear cells (PBMCs), taken at new diagnosis, from a patient treated with antithyroid drugs. The CDR3 sequence: CASSQDPGSQETQYF. CDR3 nucleotide sequence: TGTGCCAGCAGCCAGGACCCGGGGAGCCAAGAGACCCAGTACTTC.